This T cell receptor (beta chain) originates from a study of blood T cell repertoires in COVID-19. Study at large: The United States, Italy and Spain supplied acute and convalescent COVID-19 samples. Sources were T cells, B-cell-depleted T cells, or PBMCs; the material itself was cDNA or gDNA.

Per the original methods: Estimation of nucleated cell counts relied on the amplification of reference gene primers. Libraries were prepared by immunoSEQ multiplex PCR; TCRdb keeps only in-frame clonotypes and omits some of them. The V and J calls and clone size are taken from that table; D and trimming were inferred from the DNA. The profile shows some 52,000 clones, about 90% of them singletons. Trimming pared 2 bases from V and 4 bases from J, leaving 8 bases between. The germline V gene encodes CDR1 SNHLY and CDR2 FYNNEI. CDR3 length: 13 amino acids. This clonotype was obtained from a human donor in a cohort sampled during active COVID-19. The genes are TRBV2 and TRBJ2-5; D might be TRBD2 (5 bases). The sequenced sample consisted of peripheral blood. The CDR3 DNA sequence: TGTGCCAGCAGTGAATCAGAGGGAGAGACCCAGTACTTC. Translated: CASSESEGETQYF.